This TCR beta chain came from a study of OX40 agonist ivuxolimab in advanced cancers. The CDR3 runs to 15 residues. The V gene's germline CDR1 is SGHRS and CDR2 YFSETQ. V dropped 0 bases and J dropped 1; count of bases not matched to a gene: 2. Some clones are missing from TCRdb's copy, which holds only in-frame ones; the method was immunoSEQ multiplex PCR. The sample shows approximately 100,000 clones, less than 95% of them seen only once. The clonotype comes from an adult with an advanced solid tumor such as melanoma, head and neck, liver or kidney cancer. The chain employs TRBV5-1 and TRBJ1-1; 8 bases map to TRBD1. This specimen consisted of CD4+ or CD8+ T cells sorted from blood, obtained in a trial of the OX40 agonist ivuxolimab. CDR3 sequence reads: CASSLDRGWNTEAFF. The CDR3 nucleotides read TGCGCCAGCAGCTTGGACAGGGGGTGGAACACTGAAGCTTTCTTT.